The clone carrying this T cell receptor beta chain was seen a handful of times. Its specificity is not known. This sample stems from a study of CD8 T cells in ankylosing spondylitis. Study-level results: Blood from ankylosing spondylitis patients appeared to carry a characteristic roughly eight-variant TCR beta motif. Disease-associated clones were reportedly significantly overrepresented in matched ankylosing spondylitis synovial fluid.

Per germline, CDR1 SGHAT and CDR2 FQNNGV. V dropped 6 bases and J dropped 2 bases, with 11 bases sitting between them. The CDR3 has 14 residues. Each CDR3 protein gets one entry after TCRdb re-called the 5' RACE reads with MiXCR. The sample includes under 950,000 distinct CDR3 sequences, roughly 19% of them seen just once. The origin of this receptor is a male donor with ankylosing spondylitis. Sequencing was done on a sample of blood, either unsorted or a sorted T cell fraction (not recorded which). The genes are TRBV11-2 and TRBJ1-3; D remains ambiguous. This CDR3 is CASSGVLAGNTIYF. In nucleotides, the CDR3 is TGTGCCAGCAGTGGCGTTCTCGCTGGAAACACCATATATTTT.